Following are 30 T cell receptor beta chains from one sample sequenced in a study of CD8 T cells in Susac syndrome. The RNA input was roughly 0.45 to 1 ug, and it was reverse transcribed with random hexamers. One entry per CDR3 protein results from TCRdb running MiXCR on the immunoSEQ multiplex PCR reads. The data contain 350,000 to 550,000 distinct CDR3 sequences, approximately 89% of them singletons. The sample comprised CD8+ T cells from PBMCs. The origin of the receptors is a human donor with multiple sclerosis.

This clonotype was detected a few times. This sequence joins TRBV7-9 and TRBJ1-5; 7 nucleotides match TRBD1. This CDR3 has 14 residues. Germline V gene data show CDR1 as SEHNR and CDR2 as FQNEAQ (reference sequence). The junction had 5 bases not matched to a gene; V was cut back by 6 bases and J by 3 bases. Written as DNA, the CDR3 is TGTGCCAGCAGTCGGACAGGAAACAATCAGCCCCAGCATTTT. This codes for CASSRTGNNQPQHF. The whole variable domain, filled in from reference TRBV7-9 and TRBJ1-5, reads DTGVSQNPRHKITKRGQNVTFRCDPISEHNRLYWYRQTLGQGPEFLTYFQNEAQLEKSRLLSDRFSAERPKGSFSTLEIQRTEQGDSAMYLCASSRTGNNQPQHFGDGTRLSIL.

V is TRBV30 and J is TRBJ1-1, with 7 bases identical to TRBD1. This CDR3 is built from 11 residues. The germline V gene encodes CDR1 GTSNPN and CDR2 SVGIG (reference sequence). J lost 4 bases, V lost 5 bases, and 1 base had no gene match. CDR3 sequence (DNA): TGTGCCTGGTACAGGGGCACTGAAGCTTTCTTT. This sequence encodes CAWYRGTEAFF.

The rearrangement uses TRBV29-1 and TRBJ1-1, with 7 bases matching TRBD1. The V and J ends lost 4 bases and 0 bases, in that order; junction bases with no gene match: 2. There are 13 residues in the CDR3. CDR1 and CDR2 (germline): SQVTM, ANQGSEA. The CDR3 sequence: CSVGQGVNTEAFF. The CDR3 bases are TGCAGCGTTGGACAGGGTGTGAACACTGAAGCTTTCTTT.

This chain connects TRBV2 to TRBJ2-7, with 12 positions matching TRBD1. Losses at the gene ends were 6 bases for V and 6 bases for J; bases not matched to a gene: 6. Per the germline V gene, CDR1 is SNHLY and CDR2 is FYNNEI. The CDR3 is made up of 14 amino acids. The CDR3 DNA sequence: TGTGCCAGCAGGCCGGGACAGGGGGCGTCCGAGCAGTACTTC. Translated: CASRPGQGASEQYF.

V usage is TRBV11-2 and J usage is TRBJ2-1; D is unresolved. The length of the CDR3 is 18 residues. From germline, CDR1 is SGHAT and CDR2 FQNNGV. Trimming removed 0 bases at V and 8 bases at J, with 23 bases between. CDR3 sequence reads: CASSLELGSPDVIDEQFF. CDR3 nucleotides: TGTGCCAGCAGCTTAGAATTGGGTTCCCCCGATGTGATAGATGAGCAGTTCTTC.

The gene calls are TRBV5-1 and TRBJ1-1; no reliable D call. Germline-derived CDR1 and CDR2 are SGHRS and YFSETQ. Trimming pared 4 bases from V and 1 base from J, leaving 8 bases between. The CDR3 runs 13 residues. CDR3 bases: TGCGCCAGCAGCGATATCAAGAACACTGAAGCTTTCTTT. Translated: CASSDIKNTEAFF.

V is TRBV18 and J is TRBJ1-1, with D unresolved. The CDR3 loop spans 16 amino acids. V dropped 2 bases and J dropped 0 bases, with 13 bases sitting between them. Germline V gene data show CDR1 as KGHSH and CDR2 as LQKENI. The CDR3 DNA sequence: TGTGCCAGCTCACCATTAAGCCGAGAGATGAACACTGAAGCTTTCTTT. This gives the protein CASSPLSREMNTEAFF.

The chain employs TRBV27 and TRBJ2-7; either TRBD1 or TRBD2 may fit D (5 bases each). Germline V gives CDR1 MNHEY, CDR2 SMNVEV (reference sequence). The CDR3 length is 15 residues. Between the trimmed V and J ends, which lost 2 bases and 2 bases, there was a span of 13 bases. CDR3 coding DNA: TGTGCCAGCAGTTTAGAGGGGACCCTAACCTACGAGCAGTACTTC. Translation gives CASSLEGTLTYEQYF.

Only a few counts were recorded for this clonotype. The genes are TRBV28 and TRBJ2-7; TRBD2 matches at 8 bases. V was pared by 5 bases and J by 6 bases, with 9 bases of the junction left unmatched. Germline assignment: CDR1 MDHEN and CDR2 SYDVKM. The CDR3 is 14 residues long. CDR3 loop: CASSPREGGGEQYF. Written as DNA, the CDR3 is TGTGCCAGCAGTCCCCGGGAGGGGGGGGGCGAGCAGTACTTC.

V and J are TRBV20-1 and TRBJ1-2; 7 positions agree with TRBD1. CDR1 and CDR2 from the germline V gene are DFQATT and SNEGSKA (reference sequence). Losses at the gene ends were 5 bases for V and 4 bases for J; bases not matched to a gene: 7. CDR3 length equals 13 residues. This chain's CDR3 is CSAQTGFSYGYTF. The CDR3 nucleotides are TGCAGTGCTCAGACAGGGTTCAGCTATGGCTACACCTTC.

The J gene is TRBJ1-2, the V gene TRBV12-3 or TRBV12-4; no clear D gene. Trimming pared 6 bases from V and 6 bases from J, leaving 17 bases between. This CDR3 contains 14 residues. Here the CDR3 reads CASSEEPRIDGYTF. CDR3 sequence (DNA): TGTGCCAGCAGCGAAGAGCCTAGGATCGATGGCTACACCTTC.

The chain recombines TRBV5-4 with TRBJ1-2, with TRBD1 as a possible D gene (5 bases). The CDR3 is 18 amino acids. From germline, CDR1 is SGHNT and CDR2 YYREEE (reference sequence). The ends were cut back, 2 bases at V and 4 bases at J, with 24 bases in the middle. The CDR3 here is CASSFLHLVFGDLYGYTF. CDR3 nucleotide sequence: TGTGCCAGCAGCTTTCTCCACTTGGTTTTCGGGGACCTCTATGGCTACACCTTC.

The chain is built from TRBV6-2 or TRBV6-3 and TRBJ1-1, with D possibly being TRBD1 (6 bases). The V end lost 1 base, the J end lost 0 bases, and 12 bases lay between the germline ends. Germline lookup yields CDR1 MNHEY and CDR2 SVGEGT. CDR3 length equals 16 residues. The CDR3 is CASSYLGQFMNTEAFF. CDR3 DNA: TGTGCCAGCAGTTACTTAGGACAGTTCATGAACACTGAAGCTTTCTTT.

This clonotype was picked up one time. This chain links TRBV19 with TRBJ1-5; possible D gene TRBD1, 6 bases. V was trimmed by 4 bases and J by 4 bases, leaving 14 bases between them. CDR3 size: 15 residues. Germline V gene lookup returns CDR1 LNHDA and CDR2 SQIVND (reference sequence). CDR3: CASSTRQDLNQPQHF. In nucleotides, the CDR3 is TGTGCCAGTAGTACCCGACAGGACCTGAATCAGCCCCAGCATTTT.

CDR3 sequence: CASSHSGGATDTQYF. The CDR3, as DNA: TGCGCCAGCAGCCATAGCGGGGGGGCTACAGATACGCAGTATTTT. This rearrangement joins TRBV4-1 to TRBJ2-3, with TRBD2 matching 11 bases. This CDR3 has 15 residues. Per germline, CDR1 MGHRA and CDR2 YSYEKL. V lost 3 bases, J lost 3 bases, and 2 bases stayed unmatched.

The genes are TRBV30 and TRBJ1-1, with unresolved D. Per germline, CDR1 GTSNPN and CDR2 SVGIG (reference sequence). V gave up 4 bases and J gave up 3 bases, with 12 bases separating them. The CDR3 covers 13 residues. This CDR3 reads CAWIRELYTEAFF. Here the CDR3 DNA reads TGTGCCTGGATAAGGGAGTTGTACACTGAAGCTTTCTTT.

The chain couples TRBV7-9 to TRBJ2-5, with 7 positions matching TRBD2. The J segment lost 6 bases and the V segment lost 5 bases, leaving 12 bases of the junction unmatched. The CDR3 is 15 amino acids. Germline CDR1 and CDR2: SEHNR and FQNEAQ (reference sequence). Here the CDR3 DNA reads TGTGCCAGCAGCGACGGACTAGGTGGCATACAGACCCAGTACTTC. Protein product: CASSDGLGGIQTQYF. Using reference TRBV7-9 and TRBJ2-5 for the parts outside the CDR3, the full variable domain is DTGVSQNPRHKITKRGQNVTFRCDPISEHNRLYWYRQTLGQGPEFLTYFQNEAQLEKSRLLSDRFSAERPKGSFSTLEIQRTEQGDSAMYLCASSDGLGGIQTQYFGPGTRLLVL.

The chain links TRBV9 to TRBJ2-3, with no clear D. V was cut by 5 bases and J by 1 base, with 8 bases left in between. This CDR3 is 13 amino acids long. Germline V gene lookup returns CDR1 SGDLS and CDR2 YYNGEE. Written as DNA, the CDR3 is TGTGCCAGCAGACGGAGCGGCACAGATACGCAGTATTTT. This translates into CASRRSGTDTQYF.

V gene TRBV6-5 combines with J gene TRBJ2-2; a weak D match, TRBD1 (6 bases). The length of the CDR3 is 15 residues. V lost 4 bases and J lost 4, with 13 bases in between. Germline V gives CDR1 MNHEY, CDR2 SVGAGI. The CDR3, as DNA: TGTGCCAGCAGTTCCACCGGACAGTTCACCGGGGAGCTGTTTTTT. Translation: CASSSTGQFTGELFF.

The chain uses TRBV28 and TRBJ2-7, with 9 bases lining up with TRBD2. The CDR3 spans 16 residues. CDR1 and CDR2 from the germline V gene are MDHEN and SYDVKM. With 7 bases clipped from V and 3 bases from J, the junction kept 13 bases outside the gene matches. The CDR3 DNA follows: TGTGCCAGCATTGGGCTAGCGGGAACCCCGAACTACGAGCAGTACTTC. Its translation is CASIGLAGTPNYEQYF.

The chain combines TRBV2 with TRBJ2-7; possible D gene TRBD2, 5 bases. The CDR3 is 16 residues long. V dropped 0 bases and J dropped 3 bases, with 15 bases sitting between them. Per germline, CDR1 SNHLY and CDR2 FYNNEI. CDR3 residues: CASSEALQSRDYEQYF. In nucleotides, the CDR3 is TGTGCCAGCAGTGAAGCGCTTCAGTCCCGGGACTACGAGCAGTACTTC.

V and J are TRBV7-2 and TRBJ2-6; TRBD1 might be the D (6 bases). Germline V gene sequence: CDR1 SGHTA, CDR2 FQGNSA. This CDR3 is 14 amino acids long. For the CDR3, the DNA is TGTGCGAGAAGCAGGGGCACTGGGGCCAACGTCCTGACTTTC. The encoded protein is CARSRGTGANVLTF. Looking up the rest from reference TRBV7-2 and TRBJ2-6 gives the full variable domain: GAGVSQSPSNKVTEKGKDVELRCDPISGHTALYWYRQSLGQGLEFLIYFQGNSAPDKSGLPSDRFSAERTGGSVSTLTIQRTQQEDSAVYLCARSRGTGANVLTFGAGSRLTVL.

The gene calls are TRBV5-6 and TRBJ2-2; the D gene is possibly TRBD1 (5 bases). Trimming stripped 3 bases from V and 3 bases from J, with 9 bases between. The CDR3 sequence is 14 residues long. Germline assignment: CDR1 SGHDT and CDR2 YYEEEE. The CDR3 DNA follows: TGTGCCAGCAGCTCTAAGGGGTACACCGGGGAGCTGTTTTTT. Its translation is CASSSKGYTGELFF.

The chain recombines TRBV5-4 with TRBJ2-1, with D tentatively TRBD1 (6 bases). V was trimmed by 6 bases and J by 8 bases, leaving 15 bases between them. Germline values: CDR1 SGHNT, CDR2 YYREEE (reference sequence). The CDR3 totals 13 residues. The CDR3 sequence is CASTSRGGDEQFF. CDR3 DNA: TGTGCCAGCACCTCCCGTGGGGGCGATGAGCAGTTCTTC.

This rearrangement joins TRBV27 to TRBJ1-5; D remains ambiguous. This CDR3 region has 14 residues. V lost 3 bases and J 0 bases, leaving 6 bases between the germline ends. Germline V gives CDR1 MNHEY, CDR2 SMNVEV (reference sequence). The CDR3 region has the DNA TGTGCCAGCAGTTTTAGTAATAGCAATCAGCCCCAGCATTTT. Residues: CASSFSNSNQPQHF.

This clonotype is a singleton in its sample. This chain connects TRBV5-1 to TRBJ1-2, with TRBD1 matching over 10 bases. Germline V gene lookup returns CDR1 SGHRS and CDR2 YFSETQ. The junction had 4 bases not matched to a gene; V was cut back by 4 bases and J by 7 bases. This CDR3 has 13 residues. CDR3 sequence: CASSQGQGSGYTF. The DNA of the CDR3 is TGCGCCAGCAGCCAGGGACAGGGGAGTGGCTACACCTTC.

CDR3 bases: TGTGCCCTGGGATCGAACACCGGGGAGCTGTTTTTT. Protein sequence: CALGSNTGELFF. The chain carries TRBV15 and TRBJ2-2; unclear D gene. The CDR3 is 12 residues long. In germline, CDR1 is LNHNV, CDR2 YYDKDF (reference sequence). Between the trimmed V and J ends, which lost 11 bases and 0 bases, there was a span of 7 bases.

The rearrangement links TRBV5-1 to TRBJ2-3; 10 nucleotides align to TRBD1. V shed 3 bases, J shed 6 bases, and the junction held 4 bases outside the gene matches. Germline values: CDR1 SGHRS, CDR2 YFSETQ. CDR3 length: 14 amino acids. CDR3 coding DNA: TGCGCCAGCAGCTCCGGGACAGGGGTGGATACGCAGTATTTT. Protein product: CASSSGTGVDTQYF.

In this sample, this clonotype turned up a few times. This sequence joins TRBV12-3 or TRBV12-4 and TRBJ2-6; D gene unclear. This CDR3 is built from 14 residues. Between the trimmed V and J ends, which lost 2 bases and 2 bases, there was a span of 4 bases. This chain's CDR3 is CASSLLTGANVLTF. DNA of the CDR3: TGTGCCAGCAGTTTACTTACTGGGGCCAACGTCCTGACTTTC.

The chain employs TRBV28 and TRBJ2-7, with D tentatively TRBD2 (5 bases). The V end was cut by 2 bases, the J end by 2 bases, with 10 bases between. The V gene's germline CDR1 is MDHEN and CDR2 SYDVKM. The CDR3 consists of 14 residues. In nucleotides, the CDR3 is TGTGCCAGCAGTTTAGGAAGCGGCCCCTACGAGCAGTACTTC. It yields the protein CASSLGSGPYEQYF.